These T cell receptor beta chains were read from a single sample in a study of cytomegalovirus exposure and HLA in healthy donors. Only in-frame clones appear in the TCRdb table, and some are missing; sequencing was by immunoSEQ multiplex PCR. This sample yields 90,000 to 120,000 clones, of which more than 70% are seen a single time; roughly 2.3% belongs to the top ten. The sample taken for sequencing was PBMCs. The receptor source for this set is a man younger than 35 in good health and CMV-seronegative. Each CDR3 is given with its conserved first and last residue. Each record gives: J gene, V gene, clone size, D gene, CDR3 protein, CDR3 DNA. A D gene is named only where the DNA matches it firmly. Size values are once, few and many counts, or a class for expanded clones, and some rows have none.

j_call: TRBJ2-7; v_call: TRBV9; clone_size: .; d_call: TRBD1; cdr3_aa: CASSVAEGTGSQYF; cdr3_nt: TGTGCCAGCAGCGTAGCCGAAGGGACAGGGTCGCAGTACTTC
j_call: TRBJ1-5; v_call: TRBV4-3; clone_size: .; d_call: .; cdr3_aa: CASSQDRTYQPQHF; cdr3_nt: TGCGCCAGCAGCCAAGATAGAACCTATCAGCCCCAGCATTTT
j_call: TRBJ1-1; v_call: TRBV7-9; clone_size: .; d_call: TRBD1; cdr3_aa: CASSFGQGRDEAFF; cdr3_nt: TGTGCCAGCAGCTTCGGACAGGGGCGGGATGAAGCTTTCTTT
j_call: TRBJ2-7; v_call: TRBV7-9; clone_size: .; d_call: TRBD1; cdr3_aa: CASSRGTGVSYEQYF; cdr3_nt: TGTGCCAGCAGCCGGGGGACAGGGGTTTCGTACGAGCAGTACTTC
j_call: TRBJ1-5; v_call: TRBV29-1; clone_size: once; d_call: TRBD1; cdr3_aa: CSVGDRYSNQPQHF; cdr3_nt: TGCAGCGTAGGGGACAGATATAGCAATCAGCCCCAGCATTTT
j_call: TRBJ1-3; v_call: TRBV18; clone_size: .; d_call: .; cdr3_aa: CASSPPDTFSGNTIYF; cdr3_nt: TGTGCCAGCTCACCACCGGACACTTTTTCTGGAAACACCATATATTTT
j_call: TRBJ2-5; v_call: TRBV5-1; clone_size: .; d_call: TRBD1; cdr3_aa: CASSLGQGPGTQYF; cdr3_nt: TGCGCCAGCAGCCTAGGACAGGGGCCTGGGACCCAGTACTTC
j_call: TRBJ1-5; v_call: TRBV6-1; clone_size: .; d_call: .; cdr3_aa: CASRYASERNQPQHF; cdr3_nt: TGTGCCAGCAGGTACGCCTCCGAGCGCAATCAGCCCCAGCATTTT
j_call: TRBJ2-2; v_call: TRBV27; clone_size: .; d_call: TRBD1; cdr3_aa: CASSLVGGAGGELFF; cdr3_nt: TGTGCCAGCAGTTTAGTAGGGGGCGCCGGCGGGGAGCTGTTTTTT
j_call: TRBJ2-7; v_call: TRBV7-9; clone_size: .; d_call: .; cdr3_aa: CAINQQTKSSYEQYF; cdr3_nt: TGTGCCATCAACCAACAGACGAAGAGCTCCTACGAGCAGTACTTC
j_call: TRBJ2-4; v_call: TRBV13; clone_size: .; d_call: TRBD1; cdr3_aa: CASSSIQGAAKNIQYF; cdr3_nt: TGTGCCAGCAGCTCAATACAGGGGGCAGCCAAAAACATTCAGTACTTC
j_call: TRBJ2-3; v_call: TRBV5-1; clone_size: .; d_call: .; cdr3_aa: CASSLGARGEEDTQYF; cdr3_nt: TGCGCCAGCAGCTTGGGTGCCAGGGGGGAGGAAGATACGCAGTATTTT
j_call: TRBJ1-1; v_call: TRBV5-4; clone_size: .; d_call: .; cdr3_aa: CASSSSRGTNTEAFF; cdr3_nt: TGTGCCAGCAGCTCCTCTCGGGGGACGAACACTGAAGCTTTCTTT
j_call: TRBJ2-7; v_call: TRBV2; clone_size: .; d_call: .; cdr3_aa: CASSATGYEQYF; cdr3_nt: TGTGCCAGCAGCGCTACAGGGTACGAGCAGTACTTC
j_call: TRBJ1-5; v_call: TRBV18; clone_size: .; d_call: .; cdr3_aa: CASSLDPPGINQPQHF; cdr3_nt: TGTGCCAGCTCACTCGACCCTCCGGGAATTAATCAGCCCCAGCATTTT
j_call: TRBJ1-5; v_call: TRBV19; clone_size: .; d_call: TRBD1; cdr3_aa: CASSTSRDRGQPQHF; cdr3_nt: TGTGCCAGTAGTACTTCCCGGGACAGGGGTCAGCCCCAGCATTTT
j_call: TRBJ2-7; v_call: TRBV19; clone_size: few; d_call: .; cdr3_aa: CASKSGSYEQYF; cdr3_nt: TGTGCCAGTAAATCGGGTTCCTACGAGCAGTACTTC
j_call: TRBJ2-1; v_call: TRBV19; clone_size: .; d_call: TRBD1; cdr3_aa: CASSQGQGFEQFF; cdr3_nt: TGTGCCAGTAGCCAGGGACAGGGGTTTGAGCAGTTCTTC
j_call: TRBJ2-7; v_call: TRBV5-1; clone_size: .; d_call: .; cdr3_aa: CASSPLGHSYEQYF; cdr3_nt: TGCGCCAGCAGCCCCCTGGGACACTCCTACGAGCAGTACTTC
j_call: TRBJ1-3; v_call: TRBV28; clone_size: .; d_call: TRBD1; cdr3_aa: CASRPPGTGGGNTIYF; cdr3_nt: TGTGCCAGCAGGCCCCCCGGGACAGGGGGAGGAAACACCATATATTTT
j_call: TRBJ2-4; v_call: TRBV9; clone_size: .; d_call: TRBD2; cdr3_aa: CASSVGGTTNPNLNIQYF; cdr3_nt: TGTGCCAGCAGCGTAGGTGGGACTACGAACCCAAATCTAAACATTCAGTACTTC
j_call: TRBJ1-1; v_call: TRBV7-3; clone_size: few; d_call: TRBD1; cdr3_aa: CASSLIPLGQGNTEAFF; cdr3_nt: TGTGCCAGCAGCTTAATTCCGTTGGGACAGGGGAACACTGAAGCTTTCTTT
j_call: TRBJ1-5; v_call: TRBV5-1; clone_size: .; d_call: .; cdr3_aa: CGSSLDGRDTEPQHF; cdr3_nt: TGCGGGAGCAGCTTGGACGGCCGGGACACGGAGCCCCAGCATTTT
j_call: TRBJ2-1; v_call: TRBV5-1; clone_size: .; d_call: .; cdr3_aa: CASSLAPEGNEQFF; cdr3_nt: TGCGCCAGCAGCTTGGCCCCCGAGGGCAATGAGCAGTTCTTC
j_call: TRBJ1-2; v_call: TRBV5-1; clone_size: .; d_call: TRBD1; cdr3_aa: CASSTGGGPSLANYGYTF; cdr3_nt: TGCGCCAGCAGCACCGGAGGGGGCCCTTCCCTAGCTAACTATGGCTACACCTTC
j_call: TRBJ2-7; v_call: TRBV6-1; clone_size: .; d_call: .; cdr3_aa: CASSEVRGEQYF; cdr3_nt: TGTGCCAGCAGTGAGGTTCGCGGCGAGCAGTACTTC
j_call: TRBJ1-6; v_call: TRBV7-8; clone_size: .; d_call: TRBD1; cdr3_aa: CASSLRQGYSPLHF; cdr3_nt: TGTGCCAGCAGCTTAAGACAGGGCTACTCACCCCTCCACTTT
j_call: TRBJ2-5; v_call: TRBV4-2; clone_size: .; d_call: TRBD1; cdr3_aa: CASSQESAGGLETQYF; cdr3_nt: TGTGCCAGCAGCCAAGAATCGGCAGGGGGCCTAGAGACCCAGTACTTC
j_call: TRBJ2-7; v_call: TRBV5-1; clone_size: .; d_call: TRBD2; cdr3_aa: CASSSGTSGGLYEQYF; cdr3_nt: TGCGCCAGCAGCTCCGGGACTAGCGGGGGACTCTACGAGCAGTACTTC
j_call: TRBJ1-6; v_call: TRBV9; clone_size: .; d_call: .; cdr3_aa: CASSSGTPNSPLHF; cdr3_nt: TGTGCCAGCAGCTCCGGGACACCTAATTCACCCCTCCACTTT
j_call: TRBJ2-3; v_call: TRBV6-4; clone_size: .; d_call: .; cdr3_aa: CASSVGTGGTDTQYF; cdr3_nt: TGTGCCAGCAGTGTAGGGACTGGAGGCACAGATACGCAGTATTTT
j_call: TRBJ1-2; v_call: TRBV11-2; clone_size: .; d_call: .; cdr3_aa: CASSTRDFYGYTF; cdr3_nt: TGTGCCAGCAGCACTCGGGATTTCTATGGCTACACCTTC